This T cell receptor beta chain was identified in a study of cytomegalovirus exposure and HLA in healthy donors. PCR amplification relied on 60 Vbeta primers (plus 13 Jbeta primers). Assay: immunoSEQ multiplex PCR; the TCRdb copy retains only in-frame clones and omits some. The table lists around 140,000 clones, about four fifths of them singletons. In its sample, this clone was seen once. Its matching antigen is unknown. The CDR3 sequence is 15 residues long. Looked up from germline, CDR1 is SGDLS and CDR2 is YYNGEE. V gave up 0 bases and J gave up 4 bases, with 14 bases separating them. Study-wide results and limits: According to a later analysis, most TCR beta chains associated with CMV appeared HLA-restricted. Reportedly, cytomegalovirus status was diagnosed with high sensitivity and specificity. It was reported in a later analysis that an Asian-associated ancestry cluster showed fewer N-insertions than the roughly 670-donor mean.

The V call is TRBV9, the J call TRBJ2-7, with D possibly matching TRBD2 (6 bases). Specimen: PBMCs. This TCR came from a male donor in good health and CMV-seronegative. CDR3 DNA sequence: TGTGCCAGCAGCGTAGGGGGGGACCACCTTTACGAGCAGTACTTC. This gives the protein CASSVGGDHLYEQYF.